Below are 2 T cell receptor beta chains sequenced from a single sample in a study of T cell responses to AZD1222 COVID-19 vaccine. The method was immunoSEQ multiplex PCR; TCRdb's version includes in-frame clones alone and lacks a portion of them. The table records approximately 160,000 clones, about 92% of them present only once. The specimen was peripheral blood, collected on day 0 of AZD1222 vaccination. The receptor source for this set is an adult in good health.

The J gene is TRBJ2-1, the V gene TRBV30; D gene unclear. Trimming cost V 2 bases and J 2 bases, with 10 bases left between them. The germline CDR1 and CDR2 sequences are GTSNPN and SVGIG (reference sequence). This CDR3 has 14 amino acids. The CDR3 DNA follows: TGTGCCTGGAGTTCAGAGATTACCTACAATGAGCAGTTCTTC. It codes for CAWSSEITYNEQFF.

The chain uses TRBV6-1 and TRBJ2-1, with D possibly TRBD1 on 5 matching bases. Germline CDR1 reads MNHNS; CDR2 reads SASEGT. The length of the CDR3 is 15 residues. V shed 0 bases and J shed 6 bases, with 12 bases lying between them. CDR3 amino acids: CASSEALWGFNEQFF. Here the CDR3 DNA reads TGTGCCAGCAGTGAAGCGCTGTGGGGCTTCAATGAGCAGTTCTTC.